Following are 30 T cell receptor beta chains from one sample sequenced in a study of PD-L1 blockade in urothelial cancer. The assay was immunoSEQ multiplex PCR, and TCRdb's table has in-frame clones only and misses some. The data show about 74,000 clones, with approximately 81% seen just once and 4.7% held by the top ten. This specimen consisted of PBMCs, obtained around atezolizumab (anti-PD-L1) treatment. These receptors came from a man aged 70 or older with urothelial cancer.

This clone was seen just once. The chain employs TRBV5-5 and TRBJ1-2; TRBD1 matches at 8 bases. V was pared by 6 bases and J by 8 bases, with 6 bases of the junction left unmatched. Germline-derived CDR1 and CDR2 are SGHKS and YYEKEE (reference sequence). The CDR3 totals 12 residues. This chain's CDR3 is CASNRQGIGYTF. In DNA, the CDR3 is TGTGCCAGCAACAGACAGGGGATCGGCTACACCTTC.

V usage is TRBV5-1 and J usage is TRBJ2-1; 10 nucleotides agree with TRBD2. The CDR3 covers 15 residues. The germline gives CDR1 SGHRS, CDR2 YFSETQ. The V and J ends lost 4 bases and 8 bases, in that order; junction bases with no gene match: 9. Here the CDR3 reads CASSLAGTSVDEQFF. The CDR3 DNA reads TGCGCCAGCAGCCTCGCCGGGACTAGCGTCGATGAGCAGTTCTTC. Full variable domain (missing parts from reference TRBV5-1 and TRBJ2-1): KAGVTQTPRYLIKTRGQQVTLSCSPISGHRSVSWYQQTPGQGLQFLFEYFSETQRNKGNFPGRFSGRQFSNSRSEMNVSTLELGDSALYLCASSLAGTSVDEQFFGPGTRLTVL.

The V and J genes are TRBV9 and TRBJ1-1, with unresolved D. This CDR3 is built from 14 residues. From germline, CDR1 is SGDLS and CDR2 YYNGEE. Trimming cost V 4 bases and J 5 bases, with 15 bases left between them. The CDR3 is CASSPSRRGTEAFF. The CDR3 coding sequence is TGTGCCAGCAGCCCTTCCCGACGGGGAACTGAAGCTTTCTTT.

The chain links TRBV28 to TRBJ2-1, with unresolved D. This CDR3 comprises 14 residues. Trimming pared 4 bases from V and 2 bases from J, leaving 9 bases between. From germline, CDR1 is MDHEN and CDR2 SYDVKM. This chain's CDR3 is CASSSEEPYNEQFF. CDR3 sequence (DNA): TGTGCCAGCAGTTCCGAGGAGCCCTACAATGAGCAGTTCTTC. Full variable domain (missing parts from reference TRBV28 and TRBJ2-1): DVKVTQSSRYLVKRTGEKVFLECVQDMDHENMFWYRQDPGLGLRLIYFSYDVKMKEKGDIPEGYSVSREKKERFSLILESASTNQTSMYLCASSSEEPYNEQFFGPGTRLTVL.

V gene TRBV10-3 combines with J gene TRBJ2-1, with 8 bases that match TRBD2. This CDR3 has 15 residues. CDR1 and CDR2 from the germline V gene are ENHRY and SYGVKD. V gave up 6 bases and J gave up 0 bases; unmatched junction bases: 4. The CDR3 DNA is TGTGCCATCAGGATGAGCGGGAGCTCCTACAATGAGCAGTTCTTC. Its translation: CAIRMSGSSYNEQFF.

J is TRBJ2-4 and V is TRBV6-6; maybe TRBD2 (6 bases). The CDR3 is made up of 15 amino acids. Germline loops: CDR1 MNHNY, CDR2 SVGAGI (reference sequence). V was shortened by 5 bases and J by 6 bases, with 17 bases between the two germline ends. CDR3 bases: TGTGCCAGCAGTCCCCTCACGGGGGAACGAAACATTCAGTACTTC. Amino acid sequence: CASSPLTGERNIQYF.

Written as DNA, the CDR3 is TGTGCCAGGGGGACTAGCGGTCGTTACGCGAACACCGGGGAGCTGTTTTTT. This translates into CARGTSGRYANTGELFF. The chain combines TRBV5-8 with TRBJ2-2; TRBD2 matches at 11 bases. In germline, CDR1 is SGHTS, CDR2 YDEGEE. V was pared by 8 bases and J by 0 bases, with 9 bases of the junction left unmatched. The CDR3 length is 17 residues. The variable domain in full, with the rest retrieved from reference TRBV5-8 and TRBJ2-2, is EAGVTQSPTHLIKTRGQQATLRCSPISGHTSVYWYQQALGLGLQFLLWYDEGEERNRGNFPPRFSGRQFPNYSSELNVNALELEDSALYLCARGTSGRYANTGELFFGEGSRLTVL.

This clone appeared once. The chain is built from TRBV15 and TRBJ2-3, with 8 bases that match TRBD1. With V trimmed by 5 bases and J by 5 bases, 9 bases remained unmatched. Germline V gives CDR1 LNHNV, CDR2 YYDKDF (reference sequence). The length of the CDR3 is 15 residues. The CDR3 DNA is TGTGCCACCAGCCCCAACAGGGGGTCTTTAGATACGCAGTATTTT. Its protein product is CATSPNRGSLDTQYF.

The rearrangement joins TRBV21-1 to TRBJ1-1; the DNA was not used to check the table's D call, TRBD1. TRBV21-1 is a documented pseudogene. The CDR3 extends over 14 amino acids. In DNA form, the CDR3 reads TGTGCCAGCAGCCCACCGTCGACAGGGGTTGAAGCTTTCTTT. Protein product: CASSPPSTGVEAFF.

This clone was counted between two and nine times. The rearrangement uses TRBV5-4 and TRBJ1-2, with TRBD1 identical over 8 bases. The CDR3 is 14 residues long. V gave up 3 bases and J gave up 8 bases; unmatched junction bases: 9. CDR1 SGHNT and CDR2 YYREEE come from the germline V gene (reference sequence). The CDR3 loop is CASSWTQGARGYTF. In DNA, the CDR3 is TGTGCCAGCAGCTGGACCCAGGGGGCTCGGGGCTACACCTTC.

DNA of the CDR3: TGTGCCAGCAGGGCGGTCGGCTCCTACAATGAGCAGTTCTTC. Its protein product is CASRAVGSYNEQFF. This chain joins TRBV6-1 and TRBJ2-1; D remains ambiguous. Germline values: CDR1 MNHNS, CDR2 SASEGT. Trimming pared 6 bases from V and 0 bases from J, leaving 9 bases between. The CDR3 extends over 14 amino acids.

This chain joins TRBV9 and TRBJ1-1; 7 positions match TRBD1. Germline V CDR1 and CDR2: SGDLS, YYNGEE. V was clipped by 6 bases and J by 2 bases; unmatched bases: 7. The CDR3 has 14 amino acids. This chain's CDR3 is CASTRGQTNTEAFF. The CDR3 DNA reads TGTGCCAGCACAAGGGGACAGACTAACACTGAAGCTTTCTTT.

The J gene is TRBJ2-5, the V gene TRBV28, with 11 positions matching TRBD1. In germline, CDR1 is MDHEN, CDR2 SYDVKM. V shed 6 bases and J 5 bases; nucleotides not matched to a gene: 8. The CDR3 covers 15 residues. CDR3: CASRPGQGAMETQYF. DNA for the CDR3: TGTGCCAGCAGGCCAGGACAGGGGGCAATGGAGACCCAGTACTTC.

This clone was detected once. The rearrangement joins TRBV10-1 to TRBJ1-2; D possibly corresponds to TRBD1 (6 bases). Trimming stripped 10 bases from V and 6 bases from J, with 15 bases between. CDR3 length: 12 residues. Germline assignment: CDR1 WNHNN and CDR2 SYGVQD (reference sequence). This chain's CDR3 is CAMHRVTDGYTF. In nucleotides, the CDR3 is TGCGCCATGCACAGGGTTACGGATGGCTACACCTTC.

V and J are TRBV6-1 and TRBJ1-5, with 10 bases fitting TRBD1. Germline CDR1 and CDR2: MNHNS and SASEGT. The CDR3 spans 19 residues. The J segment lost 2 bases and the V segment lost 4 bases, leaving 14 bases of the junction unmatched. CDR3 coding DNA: TGTGCCAGCAGTGGTCGCCCCGGGACAGGGGTTATTGGCAATCAGCCCCAGCATTTT. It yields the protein CASSGRPGTGVIGNQPQHF.

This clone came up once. The CDR3 sequence is CASSPPGQNEKLFF. The CDR3 coding sequence is TGTGCCAGCAGCCCCCCGGGACAGAATGAAAAACTGTTTTTT. The chain carries TRBV11-1 and TRBJ1-4; TRBD1 aligns across 7 bases. J lost 5 bases, V lost 5 bases, and 5 bases had no gene match. Germline loops: CDR1 SGHAT, CDR2 FQDESV (reference sequence). The length of the CDR3 is 14 residues.

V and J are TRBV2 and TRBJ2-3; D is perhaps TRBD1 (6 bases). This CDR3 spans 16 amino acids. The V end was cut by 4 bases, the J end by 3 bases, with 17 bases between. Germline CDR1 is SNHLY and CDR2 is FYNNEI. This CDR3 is CASSGLGAWATDTQYF. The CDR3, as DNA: TGTGCCAGCAGTGGATTGGGGGCGTGGGCAACAGATACGCAGTATTTT.

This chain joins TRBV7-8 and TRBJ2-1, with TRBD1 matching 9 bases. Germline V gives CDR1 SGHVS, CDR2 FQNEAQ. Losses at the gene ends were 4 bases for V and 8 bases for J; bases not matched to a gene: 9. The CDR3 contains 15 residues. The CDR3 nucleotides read TGTGCCAGCAGCTCAACAGGGGGCTTTTGGTATGAGCAGTTCTTC. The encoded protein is CASSSTGGFWYEQFF.

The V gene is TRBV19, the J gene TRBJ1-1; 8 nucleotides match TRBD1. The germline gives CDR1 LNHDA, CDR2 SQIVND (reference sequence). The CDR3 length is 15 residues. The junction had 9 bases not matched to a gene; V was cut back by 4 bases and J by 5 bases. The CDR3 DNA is TGTGCCAGTAGTAAAACCCAGGGGGCGCGAACTGAAGCTTTCTTT. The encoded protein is CASSKTQGARTEAFF.

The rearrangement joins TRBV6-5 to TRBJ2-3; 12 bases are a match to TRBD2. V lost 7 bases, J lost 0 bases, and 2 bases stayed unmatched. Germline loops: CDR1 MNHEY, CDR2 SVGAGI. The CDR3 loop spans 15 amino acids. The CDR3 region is CASTGLAGSTDTQYF. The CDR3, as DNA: TGTGCCAGCACTGGACTAGCGGGGAGCACAGATACGCAGTATTTT.

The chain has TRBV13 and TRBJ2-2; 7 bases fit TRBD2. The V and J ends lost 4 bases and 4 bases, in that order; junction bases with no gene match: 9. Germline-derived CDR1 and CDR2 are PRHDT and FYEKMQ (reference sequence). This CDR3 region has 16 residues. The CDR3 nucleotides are TGTGCCAGCAGCTCCACTCGACTAGCCGGCACCGGGGAGCTGTTTTTT. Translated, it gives CASSSTRLAGTGELFF.

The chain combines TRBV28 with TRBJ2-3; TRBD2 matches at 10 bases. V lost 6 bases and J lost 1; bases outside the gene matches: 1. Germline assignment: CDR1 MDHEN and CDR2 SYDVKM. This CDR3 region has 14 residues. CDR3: CASRLAGGTDTQYF. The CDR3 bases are TGTGCCAGCAGGCTAGCGGGAGGCACAGATACGCAGTATTTT.

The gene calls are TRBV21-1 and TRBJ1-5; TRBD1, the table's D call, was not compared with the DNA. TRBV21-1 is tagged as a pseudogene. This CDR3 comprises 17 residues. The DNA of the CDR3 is TGTGCCAGAGGAGCAGGGGGACTGACCCCAAGGGTACAGCCCCAGCATTTT. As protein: CARGAGGLTPRVQPQHF.

The CDR3 loop reads CAISVLGQGITDTQYF. CDR3 bases: TGTGCCATCAGTGTACTAGGACAGGGAATCACAGATACGCAGTATTTT. The chain carries TRBV10-3 and TRBJ2-3; TRBD1 matches at 8 bases. Germline CDR1 reads ENHRY; CDR2 reads SYGVKD. The CDR3 is 16 amino acids. V shed 4 bases and J 2 bases; nucleotides not matched to a gene: 8.

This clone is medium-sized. The CDR3 bases are TGTGCCAGCTCACCAAGGAATGATGGGCTCCGCACAGATACGCAGTATTTT. Its translation is CASSPRNDGLRTDTQYF. The genes are TRBV18 and TRBJ2-3; unclear D gene. Germline assignment: CDR1 KGHSH and CDR2 LQKENI. This CDR3 has 17 amino acids. Trimming shortened V by 2 bases and J by 1 base, and 16 bases separated the two germline ends.

DNA of the CDR3: TGTGCCAGCAGCTTAGAGGGGGGGCGCGGTAGCTATGGCTACACCTTC. Translated: CASSLEGGRGSYGYTF. J is TRBJ1-2 and V is TRBV7-8; TRBD1 might be the D (6 bases). V was shortened by 1 base and J by 4 bases, with 16 bases between the two germline ends. The germline CDR1 and CDR2 sequences are SGHVS and FQNEAQ. The CDR3 loop spans 16 amino acids.

The CDR3 nucleotides are TGTGCCAGTCAGGCAGTAGCCAAAAACATTCAGTACTTC. Translation: CASQAVAKNIQYF. The chain has TRBV27 and TRBJ2-4, with D hard to call. From germline, CDR1 is MNHEY and CDR2 SMNVEV (reference sequence). The V end was cut by 9 bases, the J end by 0 bases, with 9 bases between. The CDR3 has 13 residues.

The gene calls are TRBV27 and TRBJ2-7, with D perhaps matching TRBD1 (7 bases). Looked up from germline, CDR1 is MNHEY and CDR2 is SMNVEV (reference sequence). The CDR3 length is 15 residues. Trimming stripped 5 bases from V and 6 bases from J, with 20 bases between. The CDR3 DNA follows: TGTGCCAGCAGTGGGGGGACAGTCCACCCCTCCGAGCAGTACTTC. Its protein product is CASSGGTVHPSEQYF.

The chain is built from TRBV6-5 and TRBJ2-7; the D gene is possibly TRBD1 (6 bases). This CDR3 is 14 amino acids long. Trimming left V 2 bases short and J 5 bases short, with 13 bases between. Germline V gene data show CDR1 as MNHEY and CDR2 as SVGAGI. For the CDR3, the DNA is TGTGCCAGCAGTTACCAATTCACAGGGAACGAGCAGTACTTC. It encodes CASSYQFTGNEQYF.

CDR3 in amino acids: CASSLVAGPYEQYF. The CDR3 nucleotides read TGTGCCAGTAGTCTAGTAGCGGGACCCTACGAGCAGTACTTC. The V and J genes are TRBV19 and TRBJ2-7, with TRBD2 matching 8 bases. Germline CDR1 reads LNHDA; CDR2 reads SQIVND (reference sequence). Trimming removed 5 bases from V and 2 bases from J; junction bases left unmatched: 5. CDR3 length equals 14 residues.